One sample yielded the 32 T cell receptor beta chains listed below, sequenced in a study of blood T cell repertoires in COVID-19. Generated by immunoSEQ multiplex PCR, the TCRdb table keeps only in-frame clones and is missing some. The sample records about 200,000 clones, 89% being singletons. The sample was PBMCs or T cells enriched from blood (not recorded which). The receptors derive from a woman aged 40 to 50 with acute COVID-19.

The chain couples TRBV6-5 to TRBJ2-3, with unresolved D. The CDR3 totals 13 residues. Germline V gene lookup returns CDR1 MNHEY and CDR2 SVGAGI. CDR3 nucleotides: TGTGCATCATTAGGAGAGTTGACAGATACGCAGTATTTT. Residues: CASLGELTDTQYF.

V and J are TRBV6-5 and TRBJ2-3; no firm D call. This CDR3 has 11 residues. V lost 6 bases and J lost 6, with 7 bases in between. CDR1 MNHEY and CDR2 SVGAGI come from the germline V gene. CDR3 sequence: CASRHGDTQYF. In DNA, the CDR3 is TGTGCCAGCAGGCACGGGGATACGCAGTATTTT.

In this sample, this clone turned up a few times. The CDR3 DNA follows: TGTGCCAGCAGTCCCGGGACAGCGATTAATGAAAAACTGTTTTTT. As protein: CASSPGTAINEKLFF. V and J are TRBV28 and TRBJ1-4; TRBD1 matches at 7 bases. Germline V lookup: CDR1 MDHEN, CDR2 SYDVKM. The V and J ends lost 5 bases and 4 bases, in that order; junction bases with no gene match: 7. CDR3 length: 15 amino acids.

The chain has TRBV5-1 and TRBJ2-1; TRBD2 matches 8 bases. V was clipped by 0 bases and J by 8 bases; unmatched bases: 7. Germline CDR1 reads SGHRS; CDR2 reads YFSETQ. This CDR3 contains 15 residues. CDR3 sequence (DNA): TGCGCCAGCAGCTTGGCGTCTAGCGGGTTCTATGAGCAGTTCTTC. It specifies CASSLASSGFYEQFF.

V is TRBV3-1 (or the pseudogene TRBV3-2) and J is TRBJ2-5; TRBD2 aligns across 16 bases. The J segment lost 4 bases and the V segment lost 7 bases, leaving 15 bases of the junction unmatched. Germline CDR1 LGHDT, CDR2 YNNKEL (reference sequence). This CDR3 is built from 19 residues. CDR3 sequence reads: CASTDPGTSGGAARETQYF. DNA of the CDR3: TGTGCCAGCACCGACCCCGGGACTAGCGGGGGGGCGGCTAGAGAGACCCAGTACTTC.

This chain connects TRBV14 to TRBJ1-3; TRBD1 matches 7 bases. The CDR3 runs to 16 residues. With 2 bases clipped from V and 4 bases from J, the junction kept 8 bases outside the gene matches. Germline CDR1 reads SGHDN; CDR2 reads FVKESK. This CDR3 reads CASSQLLRGPGNTIYF. The CDR3 DNA is TGTGCCAGCAGCCAATTATTAAGGGGGCCCGGAAACACCATATATTTT.

V usage is TRBV7-8 and J usage is TRBJ1-4, with 7 positions matching TRBD1. After removal of 3 bases from V and 5 bases from J, the junction contained 6 bases not matched to a gene. The CDR3 has 15 amino acids. Germline V gives CDR1 SGHVS, CDR2 FQNEAQ. The CDR3 region is CASSLSGTVNEKLFF. In DNA form, the CDR3 reads TGTGCCAGCAGCTTGTCCGGGACAGTGAATGAAAAACTGTTTTTT.

The chain employs TRBV3-1 (or the pseudogene TRBV3-2) and TRBJ2-1; D gene uncertain. This CDR3 has 16 amino acids. The V and J ends lost 1 base and 8 bases respectively, with 18 bases between them. Germline CDR1 is LGHDT and CDR2 is YNNKEL (reference sequence). The CDR3 sequence is CASSQVLWSGIDEQFF. The CDR3 DNA is TGTGCCAGCAGCCAAGTTCTGTGGTCAGGTATAGATGAGCAGTTCTTC.

The gene calls are TRBV25-1 and TRBJ2-2; 10 bases are a match to TRBD1. This CDR3 is built from 15 residues. V dropped 6 bases and J dropped 7; count of bases not matched to a gene: 8. The germline V gene has CDR1 MGHDK and CDR2 SYGVNS. The CDR3 loop is CASSDTGTGDGELFF. The CDR3 bases are TGTGCCAGCAGCGACACCGGGACAGGGGACGGGGAGCTGTTTTTT.

V usage is TRBV7-6 and J usage is TRBJ2-5, with D perhaps TRBD2 (6 bases). Germline CDR1 is SGHVS and CDR2 is FNYEAQ. V dropped 6 bases and J dropped 2 bases, with 19 bases sitting between them. The CDR3 contains 16 residues. CDR3 protein: CASSSYPGTVQETQYF. CDR3 sequence (DNA): TGTGCCAGCAGTTCTTATCCCGGGACTGTTCAAGAGACCCAGTACTTC.

This clone was found a few times. The genes are TRBV19 and TRBJ1-1; D is ambiguous. Trimming stripped 6 bases from V and 2 bases from J, with 7 bases between. Germline V CDR1 and CDR2: LNHDA, SQIVND (reference sequence). The CDR3 is made up of 12 amino acids. CDR3 nucleotide sequence: TGTGCCAGTAGCCCGGTTAACACTGAAGCTTTCTTT. It encodes CASSPVNTEAFF. The whole variable domain, remainder taken from reference TRBV19 and TRBJ1-1, is DGGITQSPKYLFRKEGQNVTLSCEQNLNHDAMYWYRQDPGQGLRLIYYSQIVNDFQKGDIAEGYSVSREKKESFPLTVTSAQKNPTAFYLCASSPVNTEAFFGQGTRLTVV.

The gene calls are TRBV11-2 and TRBJ1-6, with D uncertain. The V gene lost 5 bases and the J gene lost 9 bases, with 17 bases spanning the gap. CDR3 size: 15 residues. CDR1 and CDR2 from the germline V gene are SGHAT and FQNNGV. The CDR3 nucleotides are TGTGCCAGCAGCGTAAGAGAGGGAGGTGGTTCACCCCTCCACTTT. It yields the protein CASSVREGGGSPLHF.

This chain links TRBV19 with TRBJ2-7, with 7 nucleotides matching TRBD2. The CDR3 runs to 14 residues. Losses at the gene ends were 5 bases for V and 1 base for J; bases not matched to a gene: 5. Germline CDR1 is LNHDA and CDR2 is SQIVND (reference sequence). The CDR3 loop reads CASSELAESYEQYF. CDR3 bases: TGTGCCAGTAGTGAGCTAGCGGAATCCTACGAGCAGTACTTC. Using reference TRBV19 and TRBJ2-7 for the parts outside the CDR3, the full variable domain is DGGITQSPKYLFRKEGQNVTLSCEQNLNHDAMYWYRQDPGQGLRLIYYSQIVNDFQKGDIAEGYSVSREKKESFPLTVTSAQKNPTAFYLCASSELAESYEQYFGPGTRLTVT.

The chain links TRBV19 to TRBJ1-2; the D gene is possibly TRBD1 (5 bases). The CDR3 contains 14 residues. Germline CDR1 and CDR2: LNHDA and SQIVND (reference sequence). Trimming removed 4 bases from V and 5 bases from J, with 14 bases in between. CDR3 bases: TGTGCCAGTAGTAACCGGGACGGACTATATGGCTACACCTTC. This sequence encodes CASSNRDGLYGYTF. Supplemented by reference TRBV19 and TRBJ1-2, the full variable domain reads DGGITQSPKYLFRKEGQNVTLSCEQNLNHDAMYWYRQDPGQGLRLIYYSQIVNDFQKGDIAEGYSVSREKKESFPLTVTSAQKNPTAFYLCASSNRDGLYGYTFGSGTRLTVV.

V and J are TRBV6-2 or TRBV6-3 and TRBJ1-2; D not resolved. The CDR3 spans 11 residues. V lost 4 bases and J 7 bases, leaving 7 bases between the germline ends. Germline loops: CDR1 MNHEY, CDR2 SVGEGT. Written as DNA, the CDR3 is TGTGCCAGCAGTTTCAGTGGTGGCTACACCTTC. It is translated as CASSFSGGYTF.

The chain employs TRBV6-5 and TRBJ1-2; D gene uncertain. CDR1 is MNHEY and CDR2 is SVGAGI in the germline V gene. The CDR3 runs 13 residues. The V and J ends lost 11 bases and 0 bases respectively, with 13 bases between them. CDR3 sequence reads: CAESSGTNYGYTF. Written as DNA, the CDR3 is TGTGCCGAATCCTCGGGGACTAACTATGGCTACACCTTC.

This chain links TRBV5-4 with TRBJ1-4; D perhaps matches TRBD1 (5 bases). The CDR3 runs to 15 residues. The ends were cut back, 2 bases at V and 4 bases at J, with 12 bases in the middle. Germline CDR1 reads SGHNT; CDR2 reads YYREEE (reference sequence). The DNA for the CDR3 is TGTGCCAGCAGCTTAGGCGGGGGGGTTAATGAAAAACTGTTTTTT. The encoded protein is CASSLGGGVNEKLFF.

The table lists this clone with a count of one. The V and J genes are TRBV5-4 and TRBJ2-5, with D perhaps matching TRBD1 (6 bases). The CDR3 contains 14 residues. Between the trimmed V and J ends, which lost 0 bases and 4 bases, there was a span of 10 bases. From germline, CDR1 is SGHNT and CDR2 YYREEE (reference sequence). The CDR3 protein is CASSLAGVGETQYF. In DNA form, the CDR3 reads TGTGCCAGCAGCTTGGCAGGGGTGGGAGAGACCCAGTACTTC.

The chain has TRBV19 and TRBJ1-2; possibly TRBD1 for D (5 bases). V lost 7 bases and J lost 4, with 10 bases in between. Per the germline V gene, CDR1 is LNHDA and CDR2 is SQIVND (reference sequence). The CDR3 has 12 residues. CDR3 in DNA: TGTGCCAGTAACCCAGGGCTCTATGGCTACACCTTC. This gives the protein CASNPGLYGYTF. Complete variable domain (other parts from reference TRBV19 and TRBJ1-2): DGGITQSPKYLFRKEGQNVTLSCEQNLNHDAMYWYRQDPGQGLRLIYYSQIVNDFQKGDIAEGYSVSREKKESFPLTVTSAQKNPTAFYLCASNPGLYGYTFGSGTRLTVV.

The table lists this clone with many counts. The same CDR3 is also encoded by other DNA sequences in this sample. V usage is TRBV7-9 and J usage is TRBJ1-5; 7 positions match TRBD1. V gave up 4 bases and J gave up 1 base; unmatched junction bases: 4. The CDR3 contains 15 residues. Germline CDR1 is SEHNR and CDR2 is FQNEAQ (reference sequence). CDR3 DNA sequence: TGTGCCAGCAGCTCAGGGGGACGAAGCAATCAGCCCCAGCATTTT. Translated: CASSSGGRSNQPQHF.

The CDR3 region is CASSLFGEWPQHF. DNA for the CDR3: TGTGCCAGCAGCTTATTCGGGGAATGGCCCCAGCATTTT. The chain has TRBV13 and TRBJ1-5, with D uncertain. Germline V gives CDR1 PRHDT, CDR2 FYEKMQ (reference sequence). CDR3 length: 13 residues. The V and J ends lost 2 bases and 9 bases respectively, with 11 bases between them. Complete variable domain (other parts from reference TRBV13 and TRBJ1-5): AAGVIQSPRHLIKEKRETATLKCYPIPRHDTVYWYQQGPGQDPQFLISFYEKMQSDKGSIPDRFSAQQFSDYHSELNMSSLELGDSALYFCASSLFGEWPQHFGDGTRLSIL.

The V gene is TRBV7-2, the J gene TRBJ2-7; 9 bases are shared with TRBD1. The germline V gene has CDR1 SGHTA and CDR2 FQGNSA. The CDR3 has 16 residues. V shed 5 bases and J 7 bases; nucleotides not matched to a gene: 15. The chain's CDR3 is CASSRNTGGSSWEQYF. In DNA form, the CDR3 reads TGTGCCAGCAGCCGTAACACAGGGGGCAGTTCGTGGGAGCAGTACTTC. Full variable domain (remainder filled in from reference TRBV7-2 and TRBJ2-7): GAGVSQSPSNKVTEKGKDVELRCDPISGHTALYWYRQSLGQGLEFLIYFQGNSAPDKSGLPSDRFSAERTGGSVSTLTIQRTQQEDSAVYLCASSRNTGGSSWEQYFGPGTRLTVT.

The genes are TRBV21-1 and TRBJ1-4; TRBD1, as called in the table, went unchecked against the DNA. TRBV21-1 is given as a pseudogene. This CDR3 contains 15 residues. The CDR3 sequence is CASSTRDRVVEKLFF. The CDR3 nucleotides read TGTGCCAGCAGCACGCGAGACAGGGTAGTGGAAAAACTGTTTTTT.

The chain couples TRBV27 to TRBJ2-3, with 12 bases identical to TRBD2. The CDR3 totals 15 residues. Looked up from germline, CDR1 is MNHEY and CDR2 is SMNVEV (reference sequence). The V and J ends lost 7 bases and 4 bases, in that order; junction bases with no gene match: 6. CDR3 bases: TGTGCCAGCACCAGGACTAGCGGGGCGGCAGATACGCAGTATTTT. It specifies CASTRTSGAADTQYF.

This clone was counted a single time. The junction shows a germline mismatch at one end, possibly a read error. The rearrangement uses TRBV3-1 (or the pseudogene TRBV3-2) and TRBJ2-5, with D maybe TRBD2 (6 bases). The CDR3 covers 11 residues. Germline CDR1 reads LGHDT; CDR2 reads YNNKEL (reference sequence). CDR3 residues: CASSQGGTLNF. For the CDR3, the DNA is TGTGCCAGCAGCCAAGGTGGGACTCTCAACTTC.

In DNA, the CDR3 is TGTGCCAGTAGTCCGGGTCCTTCTTCTCCGTCTAACTATGGCTACACCTTC. Its translation is CASSPGPSSPSNYGYTF. The V gene is TRBV19, the J gene TRBJ1-2; D unclear. Germline V gives CDR1 LNHDA, CDR2 SQIVND (reference sequence). V lost 5 bases and J lost 0, with 19 bases in between. This CDR3 comprises 17 residues.

The chain is built from TRBV6-5 and TRBJ2-2; TRBD2 matches at 8 bases. V shed 3 bases and J 12 bases; nucleotides not matched to a gene: 6. Per germline, CDR1 MNHEY and CDR2 SVGAGI. This CDR3 comprises 13 residues. The CDR3 DNA is TGTGCCAGCAGTTATCAAAGCGGGGGCCAGCTGTTTTTT. Its protein is CASSYQSGGQLFF.

This clone has only a few counts. The rearrangement links TRBV2 to TRBJ2-6; 8 bases agree with TRBD1. V was pared by 4 bases and J by 0 bases, with 2 bases of the junction left unmatched. Germline lookup yields CDR1 SNHLY and CDR2 FYNNEI. This CDR3 is built from 16 residues. In nucleotides, the CDR3 is TGTGCCAGCAGTGTAGACAGGGGCTCTGGGGCCAACGTCCTGACTTTC. Translating it yields CASSVDRGSGANVLTF.

J is TRBJ2-5 and V is TRBV19, with D possibly TRBD1 on 5 matching bases. V was clipped by 5 bases and J by 1 base, with 11 bases between them. From germline, CDR1 is LNHDA and CDR2 SQIVND (reference sequence). The CDR3 extends over 14 amino acids. CDR3 in amino acids: CASSARTTQETQYF. The DNA of the CDR3 is TGTGCCAGTAGTGCAAGGACAACCCAAGAGACCCAGTACTTC.

The CDR3 region is CASSPPVRLSGANVLTF. The CDR3 nucleotides read TGTGCCAGCTCACCACCGGTTCGGTTATCTGGGGCCAACGTCCTGACTTTC. The gene calls are TRBV18 and TRBJ2-6, with D unresolved. The CDR3 is made up of 17 amino acids. V dropped 0 bases and J dropped 1 base, with 10 bases sitting between them. CDR1 KGHSH and CDR2 LQKENI come from the germline V gene.

V gene TRBV6-5 combines with J gene TRBJ2-1; 9 bases line up with TRBD1. The CDR3 runs to 15 residues. V gave up 7 bases and J gave up 0 bases; unmatched junction bases: 4. CDR1 is MNHEY, CDR2 SVGAGI, per germline. The CDR3 region is CASTRDRVSYNEQFF. The CDR3 bases are TGTGCCAGCACCCGGGACAGGGTCTCCTACAATGAGCAGTTCTTC.

This sequence joins TRBV5-3 and TRBJ1-2; D is unclear. TRBV5-3 is reported as an ORF; its role is uncertain. The V and J ends lost 2 bases and 14 bases respectively, with 10 bases between them. The CDR3 is 10 residues long. CDR3 in amino acids: CARSFIPSTF. In DNA, the CDR3 is TGTGCCAGAAGCTTTATCCCCTCTACCTTC.